These 21 T cell receptor beta chains originate from one sample sequenced in a study of blood T cell repertoires in COVID-19. The method was immunoSEQ multiplex PCR; TCRdb's version includes in-frame clones alone and lacks a portion of them. The repertoire holds 240,000 or so clones, with approximately 84% as singletons. Material: peripheral blood. The receptors derive from a woman aged 80 or over with acute or convalescent COVID-19.

This chain joins TRBV18 and TRBJ2-7; 11 bases align to TRBD1. J lost 3 bases, V lost 3 bases, and 1 base had no gene match. This CDR3 region has 14 residues. Germline V gives CDR1 KGHSH, CDR2 LQKENI. The CDR3 spells CASSPGTGGYEQYF. Here the CDR3 DNA reads TGTGCCAGCTCACCCGGGACAGGGGGCTACGAGCAGTACTTC.

The chain uses TRBV4-1 and TRBJ2-7; D is undetermined. Trimming shortened V by 0 bases and J by 0 bases, and 12 bases separated the two germline ends. Germline V gives CDR1 MGHRA, CDR2 YSYEKL. The CDR3 length is 16 residues. CDR3 DNA sequence: TGCGCCAGCAGCCAAGAAATCCCTCCGTCCTCCTACGAGCAGTACTTC. Its protein product is CASSQEIPPSSYEQYF.

The chain combines TRBV14 with TRBJ2-2, with D unclear. Germline assignment: CDR1 SGHDN and CDR2 FVKESK. Trimming pared 4 bases from V and 0 bases from J, leaving 12 bases between. The CDR3 contains 16 residues. The CDR3 region is CASSPSWSTNTGELFF. As DNA, the CDR3 is TGTGCCAGCAGCCCGAGTTGGAGCACGAACACCGGGGAGCTGTTTTTT.

The chain is built from TRBV15 and TRBJ2-7; the match to TRBD2 covers 10 bases. The CDR3 is 17 residues long. With 0 bases clipped from V and 2 bases from J, the junction kept 7 bases outside the gene matches. Per germline, CDR1 LNHNV and CDR2 YYDKDF (reference sequence). CDR3 sequence: CATSRDIGTSAAYEQYF. The CDR3 coding sequence is TGTGCCACCAGCAGAGATATTGGGACTAGCGCCGCCTACGAGCAGTACTTC.

The chain links TRBV5-1 to TRBJ2-1; 11 bases map to TRBD2. Germline loops: CDR1 SGHRS, CDR2 YFSETQ. CDR3 size: 19 residues. Losses at the gene ends were 0 bases for V and 0 bases for J; bases not matched to a gene: 8. Here the CDR3 DNA reads TGCGCCAGCAGCTTGGTAGTAGCGGGGGGGCGGAGCTCCTACAATGAGCAGTTCTTC. This sequence encodes CASSLVVAGGRSSYNEQFF.

This sequence joins TRBV27 and TRBJ2-2, with 9 bases matching TRBD1. The V gene end was trimmed by 1 base and the J gene end by 2 bases; junction bases not matched to a gene: 5. The CDR3 consists of 17 residues. The germline V gene has CDR1 MNHEY and CDR2 SMNVEV (reference sequence). CDR3 nucleotides: TGTGCCAGCAGTTTATTGGGGACAGGGAGTAACACCGGGGAGCTGTTTTTT. Translating it yields CASSLLGTGSNTGELFF.

J is TRBJ2-2 and V is TRBV18, with no clear D. Germline V gives CDR1 KGHSH, CDR2 LQKENI. The V gene lost 0 bases and the J gene lost 4 bases, with 12 bases spanning the gap. The CDR3 has 16 amino acids. The CDR3 loop is CASSPPVDFSTGELFF. As DNA, the CDR3 is TGTGCCAGCTCACCACCGGTAGACTTTAGCACCGGGGAGCTGTTTTTT.

The CDR3 region has the DNA TGTGCCAGTAGTATCGGATCAGGGCAGGGAGGTGGCTACACCTTC. This encodes CASSIGSGQGGGYTF. The V call is TRBV19, the J call TRBJ1-2, with a tentative D call TRBD1 (5 bases). This CDR3 is built from 15 residues. Germline CDR1 is LNHDA and CDR2 is SQIVND (reference sequence). Trimming shortened V by 3 bases and J by 7 bases, and 18 bases separated the two germline ends.

CDR3 coding DNA: TGTGCCAGCAGCTTGGCCTGGGGAGGGGACAATGAGCAGTTCTTC. Protein product: CASSLAWGGDNEQFF. V and J are TRBV5-4 and TRBJ2-1; 7 bases fit TRBD2. Losses at the gene ends were 0 bases for V and 5 bases for J; bases not matched to a gene: 5. Germline CDR1 reads SGHNT; CDR2 reads YYREEE (reference sequence). This CDR3 spans 15 amino acids.

This chain uses TRBV28 with TRBJ1-2, with 8 bases matching TRBD1. The germline CDR1 and CDR2 sequences are MDHEN and SYDVKM. V was pared by 6 bases and J by 1 base, with 10 bases of the junction left unmatched. CDR3 length: 16 amino acids. The CDR3 here is CASRFPTGALNYGYTF. CDR3 coding DNA: TGTGCCAGCAGGTTCCCGACAGGGGCCCTTAACTATGGCTACACCTTC.

The genes are TRBV11-2 and TRBJ2-7, with 11 nucleotides matching TRBD2. CDR1 is SGHAT, CDR2 FQNNGV, per germline. V lost 0 bases to trimming and J lost 8 bases; unmatched junction nucleotides: 3. This CDR3 contains 14 residues. CDR3 region: CASSLDTSGRKQYF. CDR3 DNA sequence: TGTGCCAGCAGCTTAGATACTAGCGGGAGAAAGCAGTACTTC.

V gene TRBV18 combines with J gene TRBJ1-6; a weak D match, TRBD1 (6 bases). CDR3 length: 15 residues. V lost 3 bases to trimming and J lost 7 bases, with 13 bases between them. In germline, CDR1 is KGHSH, CDR2 LQKENI. CDR3 nucleotide sequence: TGTGCCAGCTCACCGATGACAGGAAAAAATTCACCCCTCCACTTT. Protein: CASSPMTGKNSPLHF.

The V call is TRBV27, the J call TRBJ2-2; possibly TRBD1 for D (6 bases). The V gene lost 3 bases and the J gene lost 4 bases, with 9 bases spanning the gap. The germline CDR1 and CDR2 sequences are MNHEY and SMNVEV (reference sequence). The CDR3 loop spans 14 amino acids. The CDR3 sequence: CASSLQGITGELFF. The CDR3 DNA sequence: TGTGCCAGCAGTTTGCAGGGGATCACCGGGGAGCTGTTTTTT.

CDR3 bases: TGTGCCAGCAGCTTAGCTGCAGGGGGTGGAGATGAAAAACTGTTTTTT. Protein: CASSLAAGGGDEKLFF. J is TRBJ1-4 and V is TRBV7-2; 7 positions match TRBD1. Germline CDR1 reads SGHTA; CDR2 reads FQGNSA. The CDR3 loop spans 16 amino acids. V gave up 0 bases and J gave up 6 bases; unmatched junction bases: 7. Together with reference TRBV7-2 and TRBJ1-4, the CDR3 gives the full variable domain: GAGVSQSPSNKVTEKGKDVELRCDPISGHTALYWYRQSLGQGLEFLIYFQGNSAPDKSGLPSDRFSAERTGGSVSTLTIQRTQQEDSAVYLCASSLAAGGGDEKLFFGSGTQLSVL.

This chain joins TRBV7-9 and TRBJ2-3; 9 bases fit TRBD1. CDR1 and CDR2 from the germline V gene are SEHNR and FQNEAQ (reference sequence). The junction had 5 bases not matched to a gene; V was cut back by 4 bases and J by 3 bases. The CDR3 covers 15 residues. Here the CDR3 reads CASSSQGASTDTQYF. For the CDR3, the DNA is TGTGCCAGCAGCTCACAGGGGGCTTCGACAGATACGCAGTATTTT. The variable domain in full, completed from reference TRBV7-9 and TRBJ2-3, reads DTGVSQNPRHKITKRGQNVTFRCDPISEHNRLYWYRQTLGQGPEFLTYFQNEAQLEKSRLLSDRFSAERPKGSFSTLEIQRTEQGDSAMYLCASSSQGASTDTQYFGPGTRLTVL.

This sequence joins TRBV14 and TRBJ1-3; D ambiguous. The V and J ends lost 1 base and 0 bases respectively, with 7 bases between them. Germline V lookup: CDR1 SGHDN, CDR2 FVKESK. This CDR3 spans 15 amino acids. The DNA of the CDR3 is TGTGCCAGCAGCCAAGTAGCGGGCTCTGGAAACACCATATATTTT. It translates to CASSQVAGSGNTIYF.

This chain joins TRBV29-1 and TRBJ1-2; no reliable D call. Germline V CDR1 and CDR2: SQVTM, ANQGSEA. This CDR3 comprises 14 residues. Deletions cut 2 bases from V and 0 bases from J, with 10 bases between. CDR3 bases: TGCAGCGTTGAAAGTCAGCGGACTAACTATGGCTACACCTTC. This sequence encodes CSVESQRTNYGYTF.

The chain couples TRBV2 to TRBJ1-3; 7 bases agree with TRBD1. J was trimmed by 1 base and V by 3 bases; bases with no gene match: 9. This CDR3 is 17 amino acids long. Germline CDR1 is SNHLY and CDR2 is FYNNEI. The CDR3 sequence is CASSEKGTGVSGNTIYF. In DNA, the CDR3 is TGTGCCAGCAGTGAGAAAGGAACAGGGGTTTCTGGAAACACCATATATTTT. The full variable domain, with the rest looked up from reference TRBV2 and TRBJ1-3, is EPEVTQTPSHQVTQMGQEVILRCVPISNHLYFYWYRQILGQKVEFLVSFYNNEISEKSEIFDDQFSVERPDGSNFTLKIRSTKLEDSAMYFCASSEKGTGVSGNTIYFGEGSWLTVV.

V gene TRBV2 combines with J gene TRBJ2-1, with D possibly TRBD1 on 6 matching bases. Germline CDR1 reads SNHLY; CDR2 reads FYNNEI. The CDR3 extends over 15 amino acids. The V and J ends lost 5 bases and 3 bases respectively, with 14 bases between them. The CDR3 bases are TGTGCCAGCAGTAAACGGGACACCGTCTACAATGAGCAGTTCTTC. Translation: CASSKRDTVYNEQFF.

The chain couples TRBV2 to TRBJ2-1, with D perhaps TRBD2 (6 bases). The CDR3 consists of 14 residues. V dropped 7 bases and J dropped 5 bases, with 15 bases sitting between them. CDR1 SNHLY and CDR2 FYNNEI come from the germline V gene. CDR3 amino acids: CASILSGVDNEQFF. The CDR3, as DNA: TGTGCCAGCATCCTCTCGGGAGTGGACAATGAGCAGTTCTTC.

The CDR3 bases are TGTGCCAGCAGCCCCCAGTGGCGGAATGAGCAGTTCTTC. It is translated as CASSPQWRNEQFF. This chain links TRBV5-6 with TRBJ2-1; unclear D gene. This CDR3 comprises 13 residues. Per germline, CDR1 SGHDT and CDR2 YYEEEE. V was pared by 4 bases and J by 7 bases, with 12 bases between. The full variable domain, completed using reference TRBV5-6 and TRBJ2-1, is DAGVTQSPTHLIKTRGQQVTLRCSPKSGHDTVSWYQQALGQGPQFIFQYYEEEERQRGNFPDRFSGHQFPNYSSELNVNALLLGDSALYLCASSPQWRNEQFFGPGTRLTVL.